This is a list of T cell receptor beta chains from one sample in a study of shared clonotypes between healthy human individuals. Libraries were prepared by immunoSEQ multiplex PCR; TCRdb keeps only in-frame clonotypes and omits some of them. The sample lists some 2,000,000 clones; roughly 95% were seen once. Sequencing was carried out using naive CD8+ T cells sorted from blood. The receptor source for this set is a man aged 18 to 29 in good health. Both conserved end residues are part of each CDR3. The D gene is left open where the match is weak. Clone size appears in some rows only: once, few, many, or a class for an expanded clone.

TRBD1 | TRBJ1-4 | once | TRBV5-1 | CASSLAGTGIVLDEKLFF | TGCGCCAGCAGCTTGGCCGGGACAGGGATCGTTTTGGATGAAAAACTGTTTTTT
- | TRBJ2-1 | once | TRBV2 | CASSRTAYSYNEQFF | TGTGCCAGCAGCAGGACAGCCTACTCCTACAATGAGCAGTTCTTC
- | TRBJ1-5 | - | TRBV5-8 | CASSFSVRRSNQPQHF | TGTGCCAGCAGCTTTTCGGTAAGGAGAAGCAATCAGCCCCAGCATTTT
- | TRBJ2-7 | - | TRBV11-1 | CASGSGGAYEQYF | TGTGCCAGCGGTTCGGGGGGCGCCTACGAGCAGTACTTC
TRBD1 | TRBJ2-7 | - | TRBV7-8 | CASSLGRGQANAEQYF | TGTGCCAGCAGCTTAGGCAGGGGACAGGCAAATGCCGAGCAGTACTTC
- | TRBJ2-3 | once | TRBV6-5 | CASSYSFGDTQYF | TGTGCCAGCAGTTACTCCTTTGGAGATACGCAGTATTTT
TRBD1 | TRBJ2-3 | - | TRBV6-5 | CASSLGTGTDTQYF | TGTGCCAGCAGTTTAGGGACAGGCACAGATACGCAGTATTTT
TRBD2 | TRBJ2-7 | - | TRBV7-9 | CASSPRGGLSYEQYF | TGTGCCAGCAGCCCCCGGGGGGGATTATCCTACGAGCAGTACTTC
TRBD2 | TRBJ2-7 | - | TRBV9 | CASSVLSGSSYEQYF | TGTGCCAGCAGCGTTTTGAGCGGGAGCTCCTACGAGCAGTACTTC
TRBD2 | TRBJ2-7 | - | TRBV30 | CAWDEGGAEQYF | TGTGCCTGGGACGAGGGAGGGGCCGAGCAGTACTTC
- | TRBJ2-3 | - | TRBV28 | CASSFRGLEINTQYF | TGTGCCAGCAGTTTTCGCGGGCTGGAAATAAATACGCAGTATTTT
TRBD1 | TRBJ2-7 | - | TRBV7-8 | CASSYPDRTGTGGTYEQYF | TGTGCCAGCAGCTACCCCGACCGAACCGGGACAGGGGGGACATACGAGCAGTACTTC
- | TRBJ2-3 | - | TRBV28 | CASSLVGVTDTQYF | TGTGCCAGCAGTTTAGTGGGGGTCACAGATACGCAGTATTTT
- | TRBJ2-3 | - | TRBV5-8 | CASSLGMLDFTDTQYF | TGTGCCAGCAGCTTGGGGATGCTGGACTTCACAGATACGCAGTATTTT
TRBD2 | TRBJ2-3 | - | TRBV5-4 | CASSSRLAGDVTQYF | TGTGCCAGCAGCTCCAGACTAGCGGGAGACGTTACGCAGTATTTT
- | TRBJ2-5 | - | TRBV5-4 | CASSLSGLPGETQYF | TGTGCCAGCAGCTTATCAGGTCTTCCGGGCGAGACCCAGTACTTC
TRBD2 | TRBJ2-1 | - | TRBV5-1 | CASSLLPSSGAHNEQFF | TGCGCCAGCAGCTTGTTGCCGTCAAGCGGGGCACACAATGAGCAGTTCTTC
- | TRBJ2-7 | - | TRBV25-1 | CASSLLDYEQYF | TGTGCCAGCAGTCTCCTTGACTACGAGCAGTACTTC
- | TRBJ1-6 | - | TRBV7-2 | CASSLAFVVNSPLHF | TGTGCCAGCAGCTTAGCTTTCGTCGTCAATTCACCCCTCCACTTT
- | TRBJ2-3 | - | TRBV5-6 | CASSWTLDTQYF | TGTGCCAGCAGCTGGACGCTGGATACGCAGTATTTT
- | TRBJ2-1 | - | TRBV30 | CAWSVRSDHNEQFF | TGTGCCTGGAGTGTACGGTCGGATCACAATGAGCAGTTCTTC
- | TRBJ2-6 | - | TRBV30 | CAWIGSGANVLTF | TGTGCCTGGATAGGCTCTGGGGCCAACGTCCTGACTTTC
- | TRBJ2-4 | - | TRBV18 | CASSPPGGQDIQYF | TGTGCCAGCTCACCCCCAGGGGGGCAGGACATTCAGTACTTC
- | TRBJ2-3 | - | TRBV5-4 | CASSPGTDTQYF | TGTGCCAGCAGTCCGGGCACAGATACGCAGTATTTT
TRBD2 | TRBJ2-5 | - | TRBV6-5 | CASSGLAQSGTQYF | TGTGCCAGCAGCGGACTAGCCCAAAGTGGGACCCAGTACTTC
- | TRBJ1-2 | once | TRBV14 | CASSPYRGADYGYTF | TGTGCCAGCAGCCCCTACCGGGGGGCAGACTATGGCTACACCTTC
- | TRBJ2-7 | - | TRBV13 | CASLTDAYSYEQYF | TGTGCCAGCCTGACGGACGCCTACTCCTACGAGCAGTACTTC
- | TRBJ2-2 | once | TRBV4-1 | CASSQAWSSGLNTGELFF | TGCGCCAGCAGCCAAGCCTGGAGTAGCGGCCTGAACACCGGGGAGCTGTTTTTT
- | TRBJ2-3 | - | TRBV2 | CASSDPEGGTDTQYF | TGTGCCAGCAGTGACCCCGAGGGGGGCACAGATACGCAGTATTTT
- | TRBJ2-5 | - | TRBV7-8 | CASSLPYNGETQYF | TGTGCCAGCAGCTTACCCTACAATGGGGAGACCCAGTACTTC
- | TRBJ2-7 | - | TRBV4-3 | CASSQDRMPSYEQYF | TGCGCCAGCAGCCAAGATCGAATGCCCTCCTACGAGCAGTACTTC
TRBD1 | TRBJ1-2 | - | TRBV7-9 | CASSLTTGGHYGYTF | TGTGCCAGCAGCCTTACGACAGGGGGCCACTATGGCTACACCTTC
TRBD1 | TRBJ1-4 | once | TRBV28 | CASAGGNNEKLFF | TGTGCCAGCGCAGGGGGTAATAATGAAAAACTGTTTTTT
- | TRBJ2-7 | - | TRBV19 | CASSIIFGGDTSYEQYF | TGTGCCAGTAGTATCATATTTGGGGGGGACACATCCTACGAGCAGTACTTC
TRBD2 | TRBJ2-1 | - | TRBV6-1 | CASSRTSGGYNEQFF | TGTGCCAGCAGTAGGACTAGCGGGGGGTACAATGAGCAGTTCTTC
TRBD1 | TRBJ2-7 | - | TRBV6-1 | CAITFDREGDYEQYF | TGTGCCATAACCTTCGACAGGGAAGGGGACTACGAGCAGTACTTC